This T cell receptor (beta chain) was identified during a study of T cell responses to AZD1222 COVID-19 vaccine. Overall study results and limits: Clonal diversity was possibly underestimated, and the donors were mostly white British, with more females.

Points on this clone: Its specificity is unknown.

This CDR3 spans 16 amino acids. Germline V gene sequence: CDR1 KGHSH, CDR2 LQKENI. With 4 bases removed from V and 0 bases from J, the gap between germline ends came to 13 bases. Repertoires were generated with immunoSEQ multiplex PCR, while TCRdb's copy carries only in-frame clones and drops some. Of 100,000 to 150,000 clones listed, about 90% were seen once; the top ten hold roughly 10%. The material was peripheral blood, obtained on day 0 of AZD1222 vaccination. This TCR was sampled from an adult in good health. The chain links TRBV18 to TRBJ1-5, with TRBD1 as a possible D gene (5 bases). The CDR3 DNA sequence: TGTGCCAGCTCACTCGGTGTTGGGGGTAGCAATCAGCCCCAGCATTTT. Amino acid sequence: CASSLGVGGSNQPQHF.